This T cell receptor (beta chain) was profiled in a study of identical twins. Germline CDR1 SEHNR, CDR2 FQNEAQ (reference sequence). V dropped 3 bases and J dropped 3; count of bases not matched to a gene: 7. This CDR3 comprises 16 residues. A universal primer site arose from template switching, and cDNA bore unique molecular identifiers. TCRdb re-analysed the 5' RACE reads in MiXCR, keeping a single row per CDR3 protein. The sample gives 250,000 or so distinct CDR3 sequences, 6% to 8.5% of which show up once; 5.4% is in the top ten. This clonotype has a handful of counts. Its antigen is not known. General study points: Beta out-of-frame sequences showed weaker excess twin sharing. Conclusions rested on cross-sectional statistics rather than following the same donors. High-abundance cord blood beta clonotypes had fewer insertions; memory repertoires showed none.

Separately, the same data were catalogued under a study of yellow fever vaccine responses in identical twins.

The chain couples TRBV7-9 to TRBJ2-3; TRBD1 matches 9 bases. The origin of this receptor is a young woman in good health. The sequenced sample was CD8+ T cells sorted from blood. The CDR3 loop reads CASSLPGQGRTDTQYF. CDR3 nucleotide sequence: TGTGCCAGCAGCTTGCCGGGACAGGGAAGAACAGATACGCAGTATTTT.